Following are 3 T cell receptor beta chains from one sample sequenced in a study of blood T cell repertoires in COVID-19 (dated by TCRdb to the early 2020s). The library came from the immunoSEQ multiplex PCR assay. As stored in TCRdb, this immuneACCESS dataset retains in-frame rearrangements with V and J assigned. A fraction of the clones does not appear; measured against another copy, unresolved V genes explain less than half of the discrepancy, and the remainder lacks a known reason. The sample data list a few hundred thousand clones, and roughly 86% of these were observed just once. 2% to 2.5% of the sample comes from the top ten. Sequenced material: peripheral blood. These receptors originate from a woman in her fifties or sixties with acute or convalescent COVID-19.

V gene TRBV24-1 combines with J gene TRBJ2-7; D is perhaps TRBD2 (5 bases). This CDR3 has 14 residues. The V end lost 4 bases, the J end lost 3 bases, and 12 bases lay between the germline ends. The V gene's germline CDR1 is KGHDR and CDR2 SFDVKD. CDR3 bases: TGTGCCACCAGTGACCCCCGGGGAAACTACGAGCAGTACTTC. This sequence encodes CATSDPRGNYEQYF.

The chain has TRBV9 and TRBJ2-5; D ambiguous. The ends were cut back, 0 bases at V and 1 base at J, with 7 bases in the middle. The germline V gene encodes CDR1 SGDLS and CDR2 YYNGEE. The CDR3 is 14 amino acids. In DNA, the CDR3 is TGTGCCAGCAGCGTAGGGTCTACCCAAGAGACCCAGTACTTC. Its translation is CASSVGSTQETQYF.

This clone was counted between two and nine times. The chain combines TRBV18 with TRBJ2-1; 9 bases match TRBD2. The CDR3 runs to 17 residues. The V segment lost 0 bases and the J segment 4 bases; nucleotides outside the gene matches: 7. Germline V gene sequence: CDR1 KGHSH, CDR2 LQKENI. The CDR3 sequence is CASSPPGGLARYNEQFF. The CDR3 DNA reads as TGTGCCAGCTCACCACCAGGGGGACTAGCTCGATACAATGAGCAGTTCTTC.